Following are 18 T cell receptor beta chains from one sample sequenced in a study of OX40 agonist ivuxolimab in advanced cancers. TCRdb's table, derived via immunoSEQ multiplex PCR, lists solely in-frame clones and lacks some. The sample has tens of thousands of clones; roughly nine tenths are singletons. The sample was CD4+ or CD8+ T cells sorted from blood, taken in a trial of the OX40 agonist ivuxolimab. These receptors originate from an adult with an advanced solid tumor such as melanoma, head and neck, liver or kidney cancer.

This clone has a handful of counts. The chain combines TRBV30 with TRBJ1-4; maybe TRBD1 (6 bases). Trimming pared 3 bases from V and 10 bases from J, leaving 15 bases between. CDR1 and CDR2 from the germline V gene are GTSNPN and SVGIG (reference sequence). The CDR3 loop spans 13 amino acids. The chain's CDR3 is CAWSVGGPGKLFF. The CDR3 nucleotides are TGTGCCTGGAGCGTAGGGGGACCGGGAAAACTGTTTTTT.

The chain is built from TRBV28 and TRBJ1-2, with 7 bases aligning to TRBD1. CDR1 is MDHEN, CDR2 SYDVKM, per germline. CDR3 length: 15 residues. J lost 8 bases, V lost 6 bases, and 15 bases had no gene match. The CDR3 sequence: CASSTGTAVIGGYTF. The CDR3 nucleotides are TGTGCCAGCAGCACCGGGACAGCTGTGATCGGAGGCTACACCTTC.

The chain joins TRBV19 to TRBJ2-2; D may be TRBD1 (5 bases). Trimming pared 8 bases from V and 0 bases from J, leaving 10 bases between. Looked up from germline, CDR1 is LNHDA and CDR2 is SQIVND (reference sequence). This CDR3 has 14 amino acids. This chain's CDR3 is CASGLGANTGELFF. The CDR3 DNA is TGTGCCAGTGGCTTAGGGGCGAACACCGGGGAGCTGTTTTTT.

The V and J genes are TRBV28 and TRBJ1-2, with no clear D. Germline lookup yields CDR1 MDHEN and CDR2 SYDVKM. Trimming pared 7 bases from V and 6 bases from J, leaving 9 bases between. The length of the CDR3 is 11 residues. CDR3 residues: CASIGNHGYTF. The CDR3 coding sequence is TGTGCCAGCATTGGTAATCATGGCTACACCTTC.

The chain has TRBV30 and TRBJ2-5; maybe TRBD2 (6 bases). Germline V gene data show CDR1 as GTSNPN and CDR2 as SVGIG (reference sequence). CDR3 length equals 13 residues. Trimming took 4 bases from V and 1 from J, leaving 10 bases between them. This CDR3 reads CAWNIGGQETQYF. CDR3 DNA: TGTGCCTGGAACATCGGGGGCCAAGAGACCCAGTACTTC.

V usage is TRBV5-4 and J usage is TRBJ2-2; 8 nucleotides match TRBD1. This CDR3 has 14 residues. V lost 2 bases and J lost 7; bases outside the gene matches: 4. CDR1 and CDR2 (germline): SGHNT, YYREEE (reference sequence). The CDR3 DNA sequence: TGTGCCAGCAGCTTATCACAGGGGGTCGGGGAGCTGTTTTTT. It translates to CASSLSQGVGELFF.

This clone was seen only once. The chain couples TRBV5-1 to TRBJ2-7, with TRBD2 identical over 10 bases. The J call may not be correct, given that the DNA end is closer to TRBJ2-1. Germline V gives CDR1 SGHRS, CDR2 YFSETQ. CDR3 size: 14 residues. For the CDR3, the DNA is TGCGCCAGCAGCTTGACAGCGGGAGGGAATGAGCAGTTCTTC. Its translation: CASSLTAGGNEQFF.

This clone was seen more than once but under ten times. The CDR3, as DNA: TGTGCCAGCAGCTCAATACACATTATGAACACTGAAGCTTTCTTT. Protein: CASSSIHIMNTEAFF. V is TRBV7-2 and J is TRBJ1-1; no clear D. Germline CDR1 is SGHTA and CDR2 is FQGNSA. Trimming pared 4 bases from V and 0 bases from J, leaving 12 bases between. The CDR3 has 15 amino acids.

The chain combines TRBV28 with TRBJ1-1; TRBD1 might be the D (6 bases). This CDR3 is 14 amino acids long. Trimming took 4 bases from V and 9 from J, leaving 18 bases between them. The germline gives CDR1 MDHEN, CDR2 SYDVKM. This CDR3 is CASSSRGAGVKAFF. The CDR3, as DNA: TGTGCCAGCAGTTCAAGGGGGGCAGGGGTCAAAGCTTTCTTT.

This chain joins TRBV30 and TRBJ1-3, with a possible D match to TRBD1 (5 bases). Germline lookup yields CDR1 GTSNPN and CDR2 SVGIG (reference sequence). V was pared by 1 base and J by 4 bases, with 8 bases between. This CDR3 contains 13 residues. The CDR3 here is CAWSAGDGNTIYF. The CDR3 DNA sequence: TGTGCCTGGAGTGCTGGGGACGGAAACACCATATATTTT. The full variable domain, rest sourced from reference TRBV30 and TRBJ1-3, is SQTIHQWPATLVQPVGSPLSLECTVEGTSNPNLYWYRQAAGRGLQLLFYSVGIGQISSEVPQNLSASRPQDRQFILSSKKLLLSDSGFYLCAWSAGDGNTIYFGEGSWLTVV.

The V call is TRBV2, the J call TRBJ2-7; 11 bases map to TRBD2. Germline trimming cut 6 bases from V and 2 bases from J; bases unmatched to any gene: 9. The CDR3 has 16 amino acids. CDR1 SNHLY and CDR2 FYNNEI come from the germline V gene. The CDR3 sequence is CASRETSGDEAYEQYF. CDR3 DNA: TGTGCCAGCAGGGAGACTAGCGGGGATGAGGCCTACGAGCAGTACTTC.

The V gene is TRBV6-1, the J gene TRBJ2-7; 7 bases are a match to TRBD2. CDR3 length: 14 amino acids. The germline V gene has CDR1 MNHNS and CDR2 SASEGT. V lost 10 bases to trimming and J lost 4 bases; unmatched junction nucleotides: 13. CDR3 region: CATSRAGESYEQYF. In DNA, the CDR3 is TGTGCCACCTCACGGGCGGGAGAGTCATACGAGCAGTACTTC.

This rearrangement joins TRBV2 to TRBJ2-7; D remains unclear. This CDR3 spans 14 amino acids. Trimming shortened V by 8 bases and J by 5 bases, and 19 bases separated the two germline ends. Germline V gene lookup returns CDR1 SNHLY and CDR2 FYNNEI. This CDR3 is CASQSDPTRHEQYF. DNA for the CDR3: TGTGCCAGCCAATCCGACCCCACCCGTCACGAGCAGTACTTC.

This chain links TRBV19 with TRBJ1-4; D unresolved. This CDR3 has 14 amino acids. Germline loops: CDR1 LNHDA, CDR2 SQIVND (reference sequence). The V end lost 5 bases, the J end lost 4 bases, and 11 bases lay between the germline ends. Written as DNA, the CDR3 is TGTGCCAGTAGTCAAGGCAGAGATAATGAAAAACTGTTTTTT. Its protein product is CASSQGRDNEKLFF.

This clone was detected only once. This chain joins TRBV2 and TRBJ2-4, with D perhaps TRBD1 (5 bases). Deletions cut 6 bases from V and 12 bases from J, with 12 bases between. CDR3 length: 11 residues. Germline loops: CDR1 SNHLY, CDR2 FYNNEI. CDR3 sequence reads: CASRILDSQYF. CDR3 sequence (DNA): TGTGCCAGCAGGATCCTAGACAGTCAGTACTTC.

This clone was counted a few times. The CDR3 sequence is CASSSPSSGNTIYF. The CDR3 DNA sequence: TGTGCCAGCAGCTCGCCTAGCTCTGGAAACACCATATATTTT. The chain joins TRBV11-2 to TRBJ1-3; no firm D call. Germline CDR1 and CDR2: SGHAT and FQNNGV. The CDR3 sequence is 14 residues long. Trimming shortened V by 4 bases and J by 0 bases, and 7 bases separated the two germline ends. Supplemented by reference TRBV11-2 and TRBJ1-3, the full variable domain reads EAGVAQSPRYKIIEKRQSVAFWCNPISGHATLYWYQQILGQGPKLLIQFQNNGVVDDSQLPKDRFSAERLKGVDSTLKIQPAKLEDSAVYLCASSSPSSGNTIYFGEGSWLTVV.

J is TRBJ1-5 and V is TRBV28; D gene uncertain. The V gene lost 6 bases and the J gene lost 5 bases, with 11 bases spanning the gap. The CDR3 extends over 13 amino acids. Germline V gene data show CDR1 as MDHEN and CDR2 as SYDVKM. CDR3 residues: CASRTPSYQPQHF. CDR3 DNA: TGTGCCAGCAGAACACCGAGTTATCAGCCCCAGCATTTT.

This chain uses TRBV9 with TRBJ2-2; maybe TRBD2 (5 bases). Germline CDR1 is SGDLS and CDR2 is YYNGEE. CDR3 size: 13 residues. V lost 1 base and J 4 bases, leaving 5 bases between the germline ends. This chain's CDR3 is CASSVRGTGELFF. CDR3 sequence (DNA): TGTGCCAGCAGCGTACGGGGCACCGGGGAGCTGTTTTTT.